These 2 T cell receptor beta chains were all obtained from the same sample, sequenced in a study of OX40 agonist ivuxolimab in advanced cancers. The method was immunoSEQ multiplex PCR; TCRdb's version includes in-frame clones alone and lacks a portion of them. The repertoire holds 54,000 or so clones, with about 87% as singletons. The starting material was CD4+ or CD8+ T cells sorted from blood, obtained in a trial of the OX40 agonist ivuxolimab. The source of these receptors is an adult with an advanced solid tumor such as melanoma, head and neck, liver or kidney cancer.

The chain links TRBV25-1 to TRBJ2-5, with D tentatively TRBD1 or TRBD2 (6 bases each). CDR1 and CDR2 from the germline V gene are MGHDK and SYGVNS. Between the trimmed V and J ends, which lost 5 bases and 5 bases, there was a span of 12 bases. The CDR3 runs to 13 residues. The CDR3 loop reads CASSPGGAETQYF. CDR3 nucleotides: TGTGCCAGCAGTCCCGGGGGCGCGGAGACCCAGTACTTC.

The chain is built from TRBV7-9 and TRBJ2-2; D remains unclear. Germline values: CDR1 SEHNR, CDR2 FQNEAQ (reference sequence). The CDR3 is 13 residues long. Trimming took off 5 bases at V and 6 bases at J, with 10 bases between the two ends. CDR3 nucleotides: TGTGCCAGCAGCCCCACTTCGCCCGGGGAGCTGTTTTTT. It encodes CASSPTSPGELFF.